The present entry profiles one T cell receptor beta chain with its context. Its antigen is as yet unknown. TCRdb independently ran MiXCR on the reads; one entry per CDR3 protein. Counted here are approximately 470,000 distinct CDR3 sequences, roughly 43% occurring once; the ten biggest clones make up approximately 40%. The sample comes from a study of T cell repertoires in cytomegalovirus infection. Study-wide background: CMV epitopes that were recently identified and HLA-C-restricted were used alongside well-studied HLA-B-restricted ones. Public TCR beta signatures indicated both CMV infection and matching HLA type. Study conclusions and caveats: In two of eight donors, the top clonotype was HLA-C-restricted CMV-specific. Using cumulative public TCR beta family frequency, the authors identified those who carried CMV together with the relevant HLA.

CDR1 is MDHEN, CDR2 SYDVKM, per germline. V was pared by 11 bases and J by 6 bases, with 14 bases between. CDR3 length: 12 amino acids. This sequence originates from a human donor in good health (CMV status not recorded). Some clones in this sample may be carry-over from other donors' samples. The sample in question was cultured PBMCs, obtained from culture after CMV antigen stimulation. The rearrangement joins TRBV28 to TRBJ1-5; TRBD1 is a possible D gene (5 bases). The CDR3 here is CASLWGGQPQHF. The CDR3 nucleotides read TGTGCCTCCCTCTGGGGGGGTCAGCCCCAGCATTTT.